The entry below describes one TCR beta chain. The CDR3 is 14 residues long. CDR1 is LNHDA, CDR2 SQIVND, per germline (reference sequence). Trimming pared 3 bases from V and 3 bases from J, leaving 12 bases between. MiXCR was run by TCRdb on the RT-PCR reads, yielding one entry per CDR3 protein. In the table there are about 530,000 distinct CDR3 sequences, 10% to 15% of which are singletons. These data originate in a study of response to subunit inactivated influenza vaccine. The specimen was PBMCs from blood, collected on the day of vaccination. The rearrangement uses TRBV19 and TRBJ2-7; D remains ambiguous. The receptor's source is a man aged 50-60 years who received an inactivated influenza vaccine. CDR3 amino acids: CASSIRAGYYEQYF. The CDR3 region has the DNA TGTGCCAGTAGTATTCGGGCCGGATACTACGAGCAGTACTTC.